This T cell receptor (beta chain) is drawn from a study of T cell changes during pregnancy in multiple sclerosis. CDR1 MGHDK and CDR2 SYGVNS come from the germline V gene. V dropped 3 bases and J dropped 3 bases, with 14 bases sitting between them. The CDR3 loop spans 15 amino acids. Profiling relied on immunoSEQ multiplex PCR, and the TCRdb table lists in-frame clones only, not all of them. This table has just under 80,000 clones, 85% to 95% appearing once. The chain employs TRBV25-1 and TRBJ1-1; D call uncertain. Sequencing used peripheral blood, obtained in the first trimester of pregnancy. This receptor was taken from a female donor with multiple sclerosis, enrolled in a pregnancy study. The CDR3 reads CASSEHTRGYTEAFF. The DNA for the CDR3 is TGTGCCAGCAGTGAGCATACCCGAGGGTACACTGAAGCTTTCTTT. Full variable domain (remainder filled in from reference TRBV25-1 and TRBJ1-1): EADIYQTPRYLVIGTGKKITLECSQTMGHDKMYWYQQDPGMELHLIHYSYGVNSTEKGDLSSESTVSRIRTEHFPLTLESARPSHTSQYLCASSEHTRGYTEAFFGQGTRLTVV.